This entry concerns a single T cell receptor beta chain. The antigen is unknown. The V gene's germline CDR1 is SGHAT and CDR2 FQNNGV. V lost 3 bases and J lost 0, with 12 bases in between. The CDR3 is 15 residues long. Separate from the approximately 670-subject first cohort was the approximately 120-subject validation cohort, to which the donors belonged. This sample stems from a study of cytomegalovirus exposure and HLA in healthy donors. Study as a whole: Per a later analysis, the 666 first-cohort and some 110 validation repertoires shared one platform. General study findings and limits: Associated with cytomegalovirus, according to the listing, were around 160 TCR beta chains.

Sequencing was performed with immunoSEQ multiplex PCR; in TCRdb, only in-frame clones are kept and a portion is missing. This sample carries around 300,000 clones, 80% to 90% of them seen once, and the ten largest clones take roughly 1%. The chain combines TRBV11-2 with TRBJ2-7; possibly TRBD1 for D (6 bases). The sequence came from a woman under 30 in good health and CMV-seronegative. Material for sequencing was PBMCs. The CDR3 sequence is CASSLYRDNSYEQYF. CDR3 DNA: TGTGCCAGCAGCTTGTACCGGGACAACTCCTACGAGCAGTACTTC.